This TCR beta chain was recorded in a study of cytomegalovirus exposure and HLA in healthy donors. It was with 60 Vbeta and 13 Jbeta primers that the PCR ran. The data were produced by immunoSEQ multiplex PCR, yet TCRdb's version contains in-frame clones alone and is incomplete. The profile shows 150,000 to 180,000 clones, 60% to 85% of them singletons. V was trimmed by 6 bases and J by 7 bases, leaving 16 bases between them. The V gene's germline CDR1 is SGHVS and CDR2 FQNEAQ. CDR3 length: 14 amino acids. The sequenced material came from PBMCs. The chain combines TRBV7-8 with TRBJ1-5; no clear D. The sequence was obtained from a middle-aged woman in good health and CMV-seronegative. The CDR3 sequence is CASRKIAGVQPQHF. In DNA, the CDR3 is TGTGCCAGCAGGAAGATAGCGGGAGTCCAGCCCCAGCATTTT.